The 28 T cell receptor beta chains below all came from one sample that was sequenced in a study of blood T cell repertoires in COVID-19. Here immunoSEQ multiplex PCR was the method, and the copy in TCRdb shows in-frame clones only, minus some. The table has about 270,000 clones, about 89% seen once; the top ten hold roughly 9.8%. Sequenced sample: peripheral blood. The receptor set was obtained from a man aged 40-49 years who had recovered from COVID-19.

This clone was recorded only once. V and J are TRBV10-3 and TRBJ1-1, with 7 bases identical to TRBD1. This CDR3 has 15 amino acids. In germline, CDR1 is ENHRY, CDR2 SYGVKD. V was clipped by 6 bases and J by 0 bases; unmatched bases: 7. DNA of the CDR3: TGTGCCATCAGAACTACAGGGGCTTTGAACACTGAAGCTTTCTTT. It translates to CAIRTTGALNTEAFF.

In DNA form, the CDR3 reads TGTGCCACCAGCAGAGGTCGGGGGAGGGGCAATGAGCAGTTCTTC. Translation: CATSRGRGRGNEQFF. This chain connects TRBV15 to TRBJ2-1; 7 bases align to TRBD2. The CDR3 loop spans 15 amino acids. The ends lost 1 base at V and 6 bases at J; junction bases unmatched: 6. The germline V gene has CDR1 LNHNV and CDR2 YYDKDF (reference sequence).

The chain recombines TRBV13 with TRBJ1-1; D is perhaps TRBD1 (6 bases). The germline CDR1 and CDR2 sequences are PRHDT and FYEKMQ (reference sequence). This CDR3 has 14 amino acids. The ends were cut back, 2 bases at V and 4 bases at J, with 11 bases in the middle. Here the CDR3 DNA reads TGTGCCAGCAGCTTACCGACAGGACCCACTGAAGCTTTCTTT. Amino acids: CASSLPTGPTEAFF. The whole variable domain, filled in from reference TRBV13 and TRBJ1-1, reads AAGVIQSPRHLIKEKRETATLKCYPIPRHDTVYWYQQGPGQDPQFLISFYEKMQSDKGSIPDRFSAQQFSDYHSELNMSSLELGDSALYFCASSLPTGPTEAFFGQGTRLTVV.

The chain links TRBV12-3 or TRBV12-4 to TRBJ1-5, with D unresolved. V was shortened by 7 bases and J by 16 bases, with 23 bases between the two germline ends. The CDR3 is made up of 13 amino acids. CDR3 loop: CASNRGGERALHF. DNA for the CDR3: TGTGCCAGCAACCGGGGTGGGGAGCGAGCTCTACATTTT.

This sequence joins TRBV5-1 and TRBJ2-7; 7 bases are a match to TRBD1. V gave up 3 bases and J gave up 7 bases; unmatched junction bases: 10. This CDR3 comprises 14 residues. The germline V gene encodes CDR1 SGHRS and CDR2 YFSETQ. The CDR3 is CASSWDSWMGEQYF. The CDR3 nucleotides read TGCGCCAGCAGCTGGGACAGTTGGATGGGGGAGCAGTACTTC. Filled out from reference TRBV5-1 and TRBJ2-7, the complete variable domain reads KAGVTQTPRYLIKTRGQQVTLSCSPISGHRSVSWYQQTPGQGLQFLFEYFSETQRNKGNFPGRFSGRQFSNSRSEMNVSTLELGDSALYLCASSWDSWMGEQYFGPGTRLTVT.

This clone came up once. The chain couples TRBV6-5 to TRBJ2-3, with 9 bases fitting TRBD2. With V trimmed by 6 bases and J by 1 base, 2 bases remained unmatched. Germline loops: CDR1 MNHEY, CDR2 SVGAGI. The CDR3 has 14 amino acids. CDR3 sequence: CASSQRGGTDTQYF. DNA for the CDR3: TGTGCCAGCAGCCAGCGGGGGGGCACAGATACGCAGTATTTT.

This chain joins TRBV3-1 (or the pseudogene TRBV3-2) and TRBJ2-5; 7 positions agree with TRBD2. Trimming at V came to 6 bases and at J to 5 bases, leaving 6 bases not matched to a gene. The CDR3 length is 13 residues. Germline CDR1 is LGHDT and CDR2 is YNNKEL (reference sequence). CDR3 protein: CASRGWGGETQYF. The CDR3 coding sequence is TGTGCCAGCAGGGGGTGGGGAGGGGAGACCCAGTACTTC.

This clone has a handful of counts. The chain uses TRBV18 and TRBJ2-7, with TRBD2 matching 7 bases. V lost 0 bases, J lost 9 bases, and 8 bases stayed unmatched. CDR3 size: 14 residues. Germline V gene data show CDR1 as KGHSH and CDR2 as LQKENI. CDR3 nucleotide sequence: TGTGCCAGCTCACCACCGGGACCCCCGGGAGGGCAGTACTTC. Its protein product is CASSPPGPPGGQYF.

The chain has TRBV5-1 and TRBJ2-1, with 13 bases that match TRBD2. Germline CDR1 is SGHRS and CDR2 is YFSETQ. This CDR3 has 15 residues. The ends lost 6 bases at V and 7 bases at J; junction bases unmatched: 7. CDR3 sequence (DNA): TGCGCCAGCAAACTAGCGGGGGGGCTATTTAATGAGCAGTTCTTC. Amino acid sequence: CASKLAGGLFNEQFF.

The V gene is TRBV5-1, the J gene TRBJ2-7, with D unresolved. CDR1 is SGHRS and CDR2 is YFSETQ in the germline V gene. The CDR3 length is 13 residues. V lost 0 bases to trimming and J lost 1 base, with 5 bases between them. This chain's CDR3 is CASSLGRSYEQYF. The CDR3 coding sequence is TGCGCCAGCAGCTTGGGCAGGTCCTACGAGCAGTACTTC. The whole variable domain, filled in from reference TRBV5-1 and TRBJ2-7, reads KAGVTQTPRYLIKTRGQQVTLSCSPISGHRSVSWYQQTPGQGLQFLFEYFSETQRNKGNFPGRFSGRQFSNSRSEMNVSTLELGDSALYLCASSLGRSYEQYFGPGTRLTVT.

The chain employs TRBV6-5 and TRBJ1-2; TRBD1 matches 7 bases. Germline lookup yields CDR1 MNHEY and CDR2 SVGAGI. This CDR3 has 15 residues. V shed 5 bases, J shed 2 bases, and the junction held 8 bases outside the gene matches. The CDR3 DNA reads as TGTGCCAGCAGTCACGGGGACAGCAGAAACTATGGCTACACCTTC. This encodes CASSHGDSRNYGYTF.

This clone was detected only once. This rearrangement joins TRBV7-6 to TRBJ2-2, with TRBD1 as a possible D gene (6 bases). Trimming cost V 1 base and J 5 bases, with 14 bases left between them. Germline V gene sequence: CDR1 SGHVS, CDR2 FNYEAQ. CDR3 length: 16 residues. The CDR3, as DNA: TGTGCCAGCAGCTTAGACCTGGGGGCGGTGACCGGGGAGCTGTTTTTT. This gives the protein CASSLDLGAVTGELFF.

A single count supports this clone. CDR3 nucleotides: TGTGCCACCCAGGTCGGGACAGGGGGCACTGAAGCTTTCTTT. It encodes CATQVGTGGTEAFF. The V gene is TRBV13, the J gene TRBJ1-1; 11 nucleotides line up with TRBD1. Looked up from germline, CDR1 is PRHDT and CDR2 is FYEKMQ (reference sequence). With 10 bases clipped from V and 4 bases from J, the junction kept 8 bases outside the gene matches. The CDR3 contains 14 residues.

This rearrangement joins TRBV28 to TRBJ1-2, with D possibly TRBD1 on 5 matching bases. Germline CDR1 reads MDHEN; CDR2 reads SYDVKM. V lost 7 bases and J lost 1, with 10 bases in between. CDR3 size: 13 residues. CDR3 residues: CASTSQGNYGYTF. In DNA, the CDR3 is TGTGCCAGCACCAGCCAGGGTAACTATGGCTACACCTTC.

This chain uses TRBV4-3 with TRBJ2-7; no reliable D call. CDR3 size: 17 residues. Trimming took 3 bases from V and 1 from J, leaving 19 bases between them. Germline values: CDR1 LGHNA, CDR2 YSLEER. CDR3 in amino acids: CASSQGLSVTRSYEQYF. In DNA, the CDR3 is TGCGCCAGCAGCCAGGGTTTATCTGTCACGCGGTCCTACGAGCAGTACTTC.

The chain carries TRBV9 and TRBJ2-7; 15 bases agree with TRBD2. The CDR3 has 18 residues. Looked up from germline, CDR1 is SGDLS and CDR2 is YYNGEE. V lost 4 bases and J lost 5; bases outside the gene matches: 13. The CDR3 sequence is CASSPGTSGRLRTHEQYF. The CDR3 DNA reads TGTGCCAGCAGCCCCGGGACTAGCGGGAGGCTAAGAACCCACGAGCAGTACTTC.

CDR3 sequence reads: CASRATALSYEQYF. CDR3 sequence (DNA): TGTGCCAGCAGGGCAACAGCTCTCTCCTACGAGCAGTACTTC. This chain connects TRBV6-5 to TRBJ2-7; unclear D gene. CDR1 and CDR2 (germline): MNHEY, SVGAGI. This CDR3 spans 14 amino acids. Trimming removed 6 bases from V and 0 bases from J, with 12 bases in between.

V usage is TRBV14 and J usage is TRBJ2-7, with TRBD2 identical over 7 bases. CDR1 SGHDN and CDR2 FVKESK come from the germline V gene. CDR3 size: 15 residues. V trimming: 0 bases; J trimming: 3 bases; junction bases outside the gene matches: 5. The CDR3 DNA is TGTGCCAGCAGCCAAGAGGGGAGGGCTCGCTACGAGCAGTACTTC. This sequence encodes CASSQEGRARYEQYF.

The V gene is TRBV2, the J gene TRBJ2-3; tentatively, D is TRBD2 (6 bases). V lost 4 bases and J 3 bases, leaving 8 bases between the germline ends. CDR3 length: 13 amino acids. CDR1 is SNHLY and CDR2 is FYNNEI in the germline V gene. CDR3 nucleotide sequence: TGTGCCAGCAGTGCACTAGCAACAGATACGCAGTATTTT. Protein sequence: CASSALATDTQYF.

The chain joins TRBV5-1 to TRBJ2-3; 7 positions match TRBD2. V trimming: 2 bases; J trimming: 0 bases; junction bases outside the gene matches: 6. The V gene's germline CDR1 is SGHRS and CDR2 YFSETQ. This CDR3 has 16 amino acids. This CDR3 is CASSFWGRASTDTQYF. CDR3 DNA: TGCGCCAGCAGCTTTTGGGGGAGGGCTAGCACAGATACGCAGTATTTT. The full variable domain, in which reference TRBV5-1 and TRBJ2-3 provide the parts outside the CDR3, is KAGVTQTPRYLIKTRGQQVTLSCSPISGHRSVSWYQQTPGQGLQFLFEYFSETQRNKGNFPGRFSGRQFSNSRSEMNVSTLELGDSALYLCASSFWGRASTDTQYFGPGTRLTVL.

This clone was counted only a few times. The gene calls are TRBV7-9 and TRBJ2-7; 7 bases line up with TRBD2. The V gene's germline CDR1 is SEHNR and CDR2 FQNEAQ (reference sequence). Losses at the gene ends were 1 base for V and 4 bases for J; bases not matched to a gene: 4. The CDR3 extends over 14 amino acids. The CDR3 nucleotides are TGTGCCAGCAGCTTAGTGGCGCGGGAGTACGAGCAGTACTTC. Protein sequence: CASSLVAREYEQYF.

This clone was seen once. This rearrangement joins TRBV9 to TRBJ2-3, with 10 bases identical to TRBD1. The V segment lost 0 bases and the J segment 5 bases; nucleotides outside the gene matches: 9. CDR3 length: 17 residues. CDR1 is SGDLS and CDR2 is YYNGEE in the germline V gene. CDR3 nucleotide sequence: TGTGCCAGCAGCGTAGCTGTAGGGACAGGGGATATAGATACGCAGTATTTT. Its translation: CASSVAVGTGDIDTQYF.

CDR3 nucleotide sequence: TGTGCCAGCAGCTTAAGGGTCTCGGGAGTAGATGGCTACACCTTC. The encoded protein is CASSLRVSGVDGYTF. The chain couples TRBV9 to TRBJ1-2; D is undetermined. Per germline, CDR1 SGDLS and CDR2 YYNGEE. This CDR3 spans 15 amino acids. Between the trimmed V and J ends, which lost 4 bases and 6 bases, there was a span of 19 bases.

This rearrangement joins TRBV2 to TRBJ2-2; D is possibly TRBD2 (5 bases). In germline, CDR1 is SNHLY, CDR2 FYNNEI. V lost 3 bases to trimming and J lost 9 bases, with 8 bases between them. The CDR3 has 12 residues. The CDR3 DNA follows: TGTGCCAGCAGTGACCGGGGTCGGGAGCTGTTTTTT. It translates to CASSDRGRELFF.

V gene TRBV5-1 combines with J gene TRBJ2-1, with 10 bases matching TRBD2. The CDR3 has 15 amino acids. Per germline, CDR1 SGHRS and CDR2 YFSETQ. With V trimmed by 2 bases and J by 9 bases, 8 bases remained unmatched. The CDR3 nucleotides read TGCGCCAGCAGCTTCGGACTAGCGGCCCCCTCTGAGCAGTTCTTC. Amino acid sequence: CASSFGLAAPSEQFF. Together with reference TRBV5-1 and TRBJ2-1, the CDR3 gives the full variable domain: KAGVTQTPRYLIKTRGQQVTLSCSPISGHRSVSWYQQTPGQGLQFLFEYFSETQRNKGNFPGRFSGRQFSNSRSEMNVSTLELGDSALYLCASSFGLAAPSEQFFGPGTRLTVL.

The gene calls are TRBV7-8 and TRBJ1-1, with D unclear. The V end lost 1 base, the J end lost 6 bases, and 6 bases lay between the germline ends. The CDR3 is 12 residues long. Germline loops: CDR1 SGHVS, CDR2 FQNEAQ. The CDR3: CASSLVLSEAFF. In DNA, the CDR3 is TGTGCCAGCAGCTTAGTTCTCTCTGAAGCTTTCTTT.

The genes are TRBV19 and TRBJ2-2; possible D gene TRBD1, 5 bases. The CDR3 has 14 residues. Deletions cut 7 bases from V and 2 bases from J, with 11 bases between. Germline assignment: CDR1 LNHDA and CDR2 SQIVND (reference sequence). The CDR3 protein is CASTPTVNTGELFF. The CDR3 DNA follows: TGTGCCAGTACACCGACAGTTAACACCGGGGAGCTGTTTTTT.

The CDR3 region is CASSSGLKSYEQYF. The DNA for the CDR3 is TGTGCCAGTAGTAGCGGGCTTAAATCCTACGAGCAGTACTTC. The chain employs TRBV19 and TRBJ2-7; tentative D call: TRBD2 (5 bases). Germline V gene data show CDR1 as LNHDA and CDR2 as SQIVND (reference sequence). The V gene lost 4 bases and the J gene lost 1 base, with 11 bases spanning the gap. The CDR3 is made up of 14 amino acids.